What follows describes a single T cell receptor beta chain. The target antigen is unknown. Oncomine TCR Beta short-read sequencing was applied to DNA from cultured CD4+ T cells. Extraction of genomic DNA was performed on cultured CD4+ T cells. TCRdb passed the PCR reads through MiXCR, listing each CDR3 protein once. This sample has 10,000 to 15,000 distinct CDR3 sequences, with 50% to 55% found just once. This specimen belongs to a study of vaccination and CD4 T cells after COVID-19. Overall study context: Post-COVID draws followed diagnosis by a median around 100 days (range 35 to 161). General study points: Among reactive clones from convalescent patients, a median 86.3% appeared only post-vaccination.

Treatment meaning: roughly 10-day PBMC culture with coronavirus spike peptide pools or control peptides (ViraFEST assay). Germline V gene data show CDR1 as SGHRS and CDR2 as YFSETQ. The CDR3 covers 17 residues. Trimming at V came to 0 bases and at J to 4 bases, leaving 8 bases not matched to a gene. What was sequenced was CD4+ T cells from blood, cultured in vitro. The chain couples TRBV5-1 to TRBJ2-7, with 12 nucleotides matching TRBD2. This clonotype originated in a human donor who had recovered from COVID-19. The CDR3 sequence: CASSLGTSGTRGYEQYF. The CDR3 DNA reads TGCGCCAGCAGCTTGGGGACTAGCGGGACCAGAGGGTACGAGCAGTACTTC.